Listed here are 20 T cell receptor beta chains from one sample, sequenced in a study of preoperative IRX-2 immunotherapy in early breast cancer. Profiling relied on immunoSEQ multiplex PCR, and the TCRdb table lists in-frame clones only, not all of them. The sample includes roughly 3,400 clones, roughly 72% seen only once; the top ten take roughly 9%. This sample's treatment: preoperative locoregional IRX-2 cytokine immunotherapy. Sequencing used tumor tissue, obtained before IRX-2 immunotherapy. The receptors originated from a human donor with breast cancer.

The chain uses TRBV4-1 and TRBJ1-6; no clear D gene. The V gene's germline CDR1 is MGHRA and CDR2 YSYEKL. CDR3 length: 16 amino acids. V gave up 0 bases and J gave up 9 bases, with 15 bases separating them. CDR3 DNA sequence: TGCGCCAGCAGCCAAGAATCGGTGGGAAAGGGTTCACCCCTCCACTTT. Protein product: CASSQESVGKGSPLHF.

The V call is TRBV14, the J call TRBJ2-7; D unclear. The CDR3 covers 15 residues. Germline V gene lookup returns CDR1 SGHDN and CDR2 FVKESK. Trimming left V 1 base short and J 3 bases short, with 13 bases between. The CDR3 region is CASSQAPGGYYEQYF. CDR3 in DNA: TGTGCCAGCAGCCAAGCCCCGGGCGGATACTACGAGCAGTACTTC. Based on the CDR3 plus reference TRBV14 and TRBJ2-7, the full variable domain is EAGVTQFPSHSVIEKGQTVTLRCDPISGHDNLYWYRRVMGKEIKFLLHFVKESKQDESGMPNNRFLAERTGGTYSTLKVQPAELEDSGVYFCASSQAPGGYYEQYFGPGTRLTVT.

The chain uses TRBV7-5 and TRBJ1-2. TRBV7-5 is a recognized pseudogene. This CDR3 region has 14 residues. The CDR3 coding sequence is TGTGCCAGCAGCTTAGTCGGGGAAGTCAGAGGCTACACCTTC. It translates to CASSLVGEVRGYTF.

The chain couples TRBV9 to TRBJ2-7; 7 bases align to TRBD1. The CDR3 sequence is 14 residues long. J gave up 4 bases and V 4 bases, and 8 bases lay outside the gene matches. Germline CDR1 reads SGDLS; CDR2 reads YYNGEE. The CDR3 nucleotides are TGTGCCAGCAGCCTGGGACAGTCAACGTACGAGCAGTACTTC. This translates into CASSLGQSTYEQYF.

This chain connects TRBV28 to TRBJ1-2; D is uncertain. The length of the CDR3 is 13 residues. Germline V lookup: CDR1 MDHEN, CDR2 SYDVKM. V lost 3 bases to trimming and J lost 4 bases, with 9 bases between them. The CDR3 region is CASSFSRFYGYTF. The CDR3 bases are TGTGCCAGCAGTTTTTCCAGATTCTATGGCTACACCTTC.

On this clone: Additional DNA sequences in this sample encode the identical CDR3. CDR3 DNA: TGTGCCACCAGCAGAGATCTGGTGACAGAGAACACCGGGGAGCTGTTTTTT. Translation gives CATSRDLVTENTGELFF. This chain uses TRBV15 with TRBJ2-2; tentatively, D is TRBD1 (5 bases). Trimming removed 0 bases at V and 1 base at J, with 12 bases between. CDR3 length: 17 residues. CDR1 is LNHNV and CDR2 is YYDKDF in the germline V gene (reference sequence).

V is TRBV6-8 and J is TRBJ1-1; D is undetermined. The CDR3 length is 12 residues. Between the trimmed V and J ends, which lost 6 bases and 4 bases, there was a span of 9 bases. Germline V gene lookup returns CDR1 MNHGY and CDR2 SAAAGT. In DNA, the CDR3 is TGTGCCAGCAGGTCTATGGGCACTGAAGCTTTCTTT. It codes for CASRSMGTEAFF.

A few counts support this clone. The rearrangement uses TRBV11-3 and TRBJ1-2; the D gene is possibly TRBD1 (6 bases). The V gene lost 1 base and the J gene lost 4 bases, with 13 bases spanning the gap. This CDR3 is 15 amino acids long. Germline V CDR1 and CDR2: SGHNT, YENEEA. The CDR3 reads CASSLVGGLIYGYTF. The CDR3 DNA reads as TGTGCCAGCAGCTTAGTTGGGGGGCTAATCTATGGCTACACCTTC. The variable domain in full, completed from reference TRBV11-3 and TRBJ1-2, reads EAGVVQSPRYKIIEKKQPVAFWCNPISGHNTLYWYLQNLGQGPELLIRYENEEAVDDSQLPKDRFSAERLKGVDSTLKIQPAELGDSAVYLCASSLVGGLIYGYTFGSGTRLTVV.

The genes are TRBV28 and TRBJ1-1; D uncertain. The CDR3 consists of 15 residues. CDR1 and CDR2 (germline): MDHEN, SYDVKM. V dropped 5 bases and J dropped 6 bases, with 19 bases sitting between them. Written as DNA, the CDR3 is TGTGCCAGCAGTCGTCCCGGATTCTGGCGCGCTGAAGCTTTCTTT. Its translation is CASSRPGFWRAEAFF.

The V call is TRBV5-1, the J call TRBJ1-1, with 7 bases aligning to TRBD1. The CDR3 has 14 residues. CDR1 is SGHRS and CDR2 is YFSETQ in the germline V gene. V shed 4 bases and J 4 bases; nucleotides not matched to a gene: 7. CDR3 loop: CASSGKTGSTEAFF. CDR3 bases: TGCGCCAGCAGCGGAAAGACAGGGTCCACTGAAGCTTTCTTT.

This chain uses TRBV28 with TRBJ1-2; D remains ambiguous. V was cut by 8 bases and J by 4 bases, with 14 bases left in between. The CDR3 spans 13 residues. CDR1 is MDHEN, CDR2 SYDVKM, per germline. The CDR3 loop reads CASGPWWPYGYTF. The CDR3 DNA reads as TGTGCCAGCGGGCCCTGGTGGCCCTATGGCTACACCTTC.

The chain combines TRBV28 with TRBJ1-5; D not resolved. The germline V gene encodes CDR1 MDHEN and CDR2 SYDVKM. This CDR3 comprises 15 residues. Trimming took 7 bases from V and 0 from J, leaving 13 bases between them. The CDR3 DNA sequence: TGTGCCAGCAAGACGGGAGATTATAGCAATCAGCCCCAGCATTTT. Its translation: CASKTGDYSNQPQHF.

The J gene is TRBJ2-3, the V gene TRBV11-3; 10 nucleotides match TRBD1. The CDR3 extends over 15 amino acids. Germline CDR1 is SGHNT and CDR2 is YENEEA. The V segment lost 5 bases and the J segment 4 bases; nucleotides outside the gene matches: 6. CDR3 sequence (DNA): TGTGCCAGCAGCCGGACAGGGGGGTTCGCAGATACGCAGTATTTT. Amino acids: CASSRTGGFADTQYF.

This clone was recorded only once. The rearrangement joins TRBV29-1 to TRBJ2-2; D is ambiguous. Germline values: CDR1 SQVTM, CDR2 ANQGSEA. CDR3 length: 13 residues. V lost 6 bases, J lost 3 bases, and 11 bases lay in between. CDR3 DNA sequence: TGCAGCGTGGCCGGGCCCTACACCGGGGAGCTGTTTTTT. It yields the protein CSVAGPYTGELFF.

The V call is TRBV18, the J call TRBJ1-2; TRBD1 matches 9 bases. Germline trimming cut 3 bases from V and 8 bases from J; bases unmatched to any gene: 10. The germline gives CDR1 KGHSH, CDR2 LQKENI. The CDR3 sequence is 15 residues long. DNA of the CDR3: TGTGCCAGCTCACCTAACAGGGGGCTGAGGGGAGGCTACACCTTC. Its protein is CASSPNRGLRGGYTF.

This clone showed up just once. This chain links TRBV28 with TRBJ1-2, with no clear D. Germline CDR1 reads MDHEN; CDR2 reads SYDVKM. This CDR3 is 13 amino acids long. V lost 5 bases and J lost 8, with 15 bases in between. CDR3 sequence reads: CASSQRTVFGYTF. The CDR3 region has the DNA TGTGCCAGCAGTCAGCGGACCGTGTTCGGCTACACCTTC.

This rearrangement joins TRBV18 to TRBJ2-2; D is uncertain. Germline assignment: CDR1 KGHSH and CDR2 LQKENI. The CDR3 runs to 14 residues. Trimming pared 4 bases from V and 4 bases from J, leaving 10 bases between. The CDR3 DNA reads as TGTGCCAGCTCACTATACGACACCACCGGGGAGCTGTTTTTT. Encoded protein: CASSLYDTTGELFF.

The CDR3 sequence is CASITAGDVNEQFF. CDR3 DNA: TGTGCCAGCATTACGGCGGGGGACGTAAATGAGCAGTTCTTC. The chain has TRBV28 and TRBJ2-1, with TRBD2 identical over 7 bases. The CDR3 totals 14 residues. The J segment lost 7 bases and the V segment lost 7 bases, leaving 10 bases of the junction unmatched. Germline V gives CDR1 MDHEN, CDR2 SYDVKM.

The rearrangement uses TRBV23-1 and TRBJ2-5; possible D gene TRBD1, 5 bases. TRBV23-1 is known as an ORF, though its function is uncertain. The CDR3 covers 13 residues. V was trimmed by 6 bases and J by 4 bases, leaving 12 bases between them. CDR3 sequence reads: CASSLGARETQYF. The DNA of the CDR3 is TGCGCCAGCAGCTTAGGGGCCAGAGAGACCCAGTACTTC.

The CDR3 DNA reads TGTGCCAGCAGCTTGCATGGGTCTAAAGACAATGAGCAGTTCTTC. Translating gives CASSLHGSKDNEQFF. J is TRBJ2-1 and V is TRBV11-3; D gene uncertain. Germline loops: CDR1 SGHNT, CDR2 YENEEA. The CDR3 has 15 amino acids. The ends were cut back, 3 bases at V and 5 bases at J, with 14 bases in the middle.